This TCR beta chain was documented in a study of shared clonotypes between healthy human individuals. Study in general: Those who served as donors were a couple of women and a few men between the ages of 18 and 49.

V was trimmed by 5 bases and J by 5 bases, leaving 19 bases between them. Germline CDR1 SNHLY, CDR2 FYNNEI. This CDR3 comprises 15 residues. Sequenced by immunoSEQ multiplex PCR; TCRdb stores in-frame clones only, minus some. The table has more than 1,200,000 clones, approximately 98.5% seen once. This clone was detected once. Antigen unknown. General observations from the study: Limited genetic and exposure-history diversity came from having few donors. Richness estimates generally favored naive over memory subsets.

The chain joins TRBV2 to TRBJ2-7; D possibly corresponds to TRBD2 (6 bases). Input material: naive CD4+ T cells sorted from blood. Subset specified: CD45RA+ positively selected. This sequence was found in a man aged 25 to 40 in good health. The CDR3 DNA reads TGTGCCAGCAGTCCGGAATGGGCGGGATCCCACGAGCAGTACTTC. Its translation: CASSPEWAGSHEQYF. Full variable domain (outside the CDR3, taken from reference TRBV2 and TRBJ2-7): EPEVTQTPSHQVTQMGQEVILRCVPISNHLYFYWYRQILGQKVEFLVSFYNNEISEKSEIFDDQFSVERPDGSNFTLKIRSTKLEDSAMYFCASSPEWAGSHEQYFGPGTRLTVT.